This T cell receptor beta chain was captured in a study of cytomegalovirus exposure and HLA in healthy donors. The repertoire was sequenced with immunoSEQ multiplex PCR; TCRdb's copy has only in-frame clones and lacks some. The repertoire holds about 160,000 clones, with around 92% as singletons. Trimming left V 7 bases short and J 2 bases short, with 15 bases between. Germline values: CDR1 SNHLY, CDR2 FYNNEI. This CDR3 has 15 residues. General study points: The classifier reportedly diagnosed cytomegalovirus status with high sensitivity and specificity. Researchers catalogued approximately 170 TCR beta chains as cytomegalovirus-associated.

The donors were in the 120-subject validation cohort; that cohort was separate from the 666-subject first cohort. For this clone: Its antigen is unknown.

The TCR comes from a young man in good health and CMV-seropositive. Sequences were obtained from PBMCs. The chain recombines TRBV2 with TRBJ2-1; tentative D call: TRBD2 (5 bases). CDR3 nucleotides: TGTGCCAGCATCTCCACCGGGGAAACCTACAATGAGCAGTTCTTC. The encoded protein is CASISTGETYNEQFF.